Listed here is a single T cell receptor beta chain. This clonotype has at least ten counts. Its antigen is currently not known. A junction boundary mismatches the germline segment, possibly from a read error. Every donor in the study was a healthy Caucasian. Three pairs of female monozygotic twins, all aged roughly 18 to 30 years, made up the twin cohort. Using Miltenyi CD45RO+ enrichment and human naive T-cell isolation kits, memory (CD45RO+) and naive T cells were isolated from PBMC. This sample is drawn from a study of identical twins (dated by TCRdb to 2015 to 2016). A note on the overall study: TCR alpha and beta repertoires from monozygotic twins, unrelated adults of various ages and cord blood were deep-sequenced to test whether fetal clonotypes persist. Replicate twin experiments were performed at different times using different library preparation protocols to rule out contamination. Paper-wide results and their limitations: Recombination models systematically underestimated out-of-frame TCR alpha sharing in monozygotic twins but agreed with sharing between unrelated individuals. Because the same donors could not be followed over many years, conclusions were based on cross-sectional statistical analysis. Zero-insertion analyses could be partly confounded by invariant T cells such as MAIT and iNKT, although diverse VJ usage argued against such confounding for most clonotypes. Fewer insertions were carried by abundant cord blood beta clonotypes; a weaker similar trend was observed in young adult naive repertoires, while no such trend was observed in memory repertoires. In beta out-of-frame sequences, excess twin sharing was weaker, because having fewer shared sequences lowered the signal-to-noise ratio. Compared with coincidental sharing between unrelated individuals, out-of-frame TCR alpha sequences shared between twins had an excess of sequences with low generation probability.

The library was made by 5' RACE. Sequencing instrument: Illumina HiSeq 2000. Template switching added a universal primer binding site, and the final cDNA carried a unique molecular identifier that allowed TCR cDNA molecules to be counted accurately. Specific primers in the conserved constant-segment region were used to synthesize first-strand cDNA for the TCR alpha and beta chains. To control for contamination, every cDNA library carried two barcodes: a SMART-Mk sample barcode plus Illumina barcodes. TruSeq adapter sequences, together with Illumina sample barcodes, were added in two successive PCR steps. TCR alpha and beta cDNA libraries were sequenced on the Illumina HiSeq platform with custom primers. Per the authors' processing: MiGEC processed the raw reads to extract unique molecular identifiers, while MiXCR was used to determine the CDR3 positions. For each individual, recombination models were inferred using an EM algorithm with the repgenHMM and IGoR tools. Shared clonotype analysis was performed with the tcR package in R, normalizing sharing by the product of cloneset sizes. To study raw recombination without the effects of thymic and clonal selection, out-of-frame nonproductive sequences were analyzed. TCRdb reprocessed the public reads (quality trimming at Q25 with fastp, clone calling with MiXCR) and kept in-frame beta chains. Each entry merges the rows of one CDR3 protein and shows their most common DNA and genes. The V and J calls and clone size are TCRdb's, not the authors'. In this sample the table shows about 280,000 distinct CDR3 sequences, under 9% of which occur a single time. The ten most abundant clones make up around 2.1% of the sample.

These data are also associated with another study on yellow fever vaccine responses in identical twins. From the second report: The authors reported that the T cell response to vaccination in identical twins appeared partly convergent and partly personalized. In the study, vaccine-responding T cell clones were precisely tracked in identical twins.

This receptor was identified in a young woman in good health. Sequenced input: memory (CD45RO+) T cells sorted from blood. The label giving this sample's cell subset or site can be read as: CD45RO+ enriched T cells.

In nucleotides, the sequence is TGTGCCAGCAGCTTATCAGGGGACACCCGGGAGCTGTTTTTT. Protein translation: CASSLSGDTRELFF. This sequence uses TRBV7-3 and TRBJ2-2; TRBD1 is possibly the D segment (6 matching bases). The CDR3 measures 14 amino acids from cysteine to phenylalanine. Only the CDR3 DNA is retained, 42 bases long and in frame from the first base. In the germline V gene, CDR1 corresponds to SGHTA and CDR2 to FQGTGA.